This is a list of T cell receptor beta chains from one sample in a study of blood T cell repertoires in COVID-19. Repertoires were generated with immunoSEQ multiplex PCR, while TCRdb's copy carries only in-frame clones and drops some. The sample records around 180,000 clones, roughly 79% being singletons. Sequenced: peripheral blood. All receptors derive from a man aged 55 to 70 with active or convalescent COVID-19. Each CDR3 is given with its conserved first and last residue. The D gene is left open where the match is weak. Only some rows state a clone size, as once, few, many or a class for expanded clones.

size	V	D	J	CDR3	DNA
.	TRBV7-3	TRBD1	TRBJ2-3	CASSPRTGQDTQYF	TGTGCCAGCAGCCCAAGGACAGGGCAGGATACGCAGTATTTT
.	TRBV18	TRBD2	TRBJ2-5	CASSPSGRGETQYF	TGTGCCAGCTCACCTAGCGGGAGAGGGGAGACCCAGTACTTC
.	TRBV9	.	TRBJ2-1	CASSVGGGSYNEQFF	TGTGCCAGCAGCGTAGGAGGGGGCTCCTACAATGAGCAGTTCTTC
.	TRBV7-8	TRBD1	TRBJ1-2	CASSLANRGRLNGYTF	TGTGCCAGCAGCTTAGCGAACAGGGGGCGTTTAAATGGCTACACCTTC
.	TRBV9	TRBD2	TRBJ2-1	CASSVVAGDVEQFF	TGTGCCAGCAGCGTAGTAGCGGGGGACGTTGAGCAGTTCTTC
.	TRBV12-5	TRBD1	TRBJ1-5	CASEEGGGGNQPQHF	TGTGCTAGTGAGGAAGGGGGCGGGGGCAATCAGCCCCAGCATTTT
.	TRBV11-2	.	TRBJ2-7	CASSLDDGGGEQYF	TGTGCCAGCAGCTTAGATGATGGCGGAGGCGAGCAGTACTTC
.	TRBV2	.	TRBJ2-7	CASSASYEQYF	TGTGCCAGCAGCGCGAGTTACGAGCAGTACTTC
.	TRBV6-5	.	TRBJ2-6	CASSYSRVLWANVLTF	TGTGCCAGCAGTTACTCGCGGGTTCTATGGGCCAACGTCCTGACTTTC
.	TRBV7-8	.	TRBJ2-3	CASSAVGGTQYF	TGTGCCAGCAGCGCGGTGGGAGGTACGCAGTATTTT
.	TRBV4-1	.	TRBJ2-3	CASSQVVGSDTDTQYF	TGCGCCAGCAGCCAAGTTGTCGGGAGTGACACAGATACGCAGTATTTT
.	TRBV5-5	TRBD1	TRBJ2-1	CASSVGTDNEQFF	TGTGCCAGCAGCGTCGGGACAGACAATGAGCAGTTCTTC
.	TRBV11-2	.	TRBJ1-3	CASSQPSAGNTIYF	TGTGCCAGCAGCCAACCGTCCGCAGGGAACACCATATATTTT
once	TRBV5-4	TRBD2	TRBJ2-2	CASSWTSRTGELFF	TGTGCCAGCAGCTGGACTAGCCGCACCGGGGAGCTGTTTTTT
.	TRBV18	TRBD1	TRBJ2-7	CASSPQTGHPYEQYF	TGTGCCAGCTCACCACAGACAGGGCATCCCTACGAGCAGTACTTC
once	TRBV11-2	.	TRBJ1-2	CASSLGVPGGGYTF	TGTGCCAGCAGCTTAGGAGTCCCCGGAGGCGGCTACACCTTC
once	TRBV11-2	.	TRBJ1-1	CASSFSRYTEAFF	TGTGCCAGCAGCTTTTCCAGGTACACTGAAGCTTTCTTT
.	TRBV7-8	TRBD1	TRBJ1-6	CASSLGQGATSPLHF	TGTGCCAGCAGCCTCGGACAGGGGGCTACGTCACCCCTCCACTTT
.	TRBV7-3	TRBD1	TRBJ2-2	CASSLSGGGELFF	TGTGCCAGCAGCCTTTCAGGGGGCGGGGAGCTGTTTTTT
once	TRBV3-1/TRBV3-2	.	TRBJ1-2	CASSYDRGTYGYTF	TGTGCCAGCAGCTACGATCGGGGGACCTATGGCTACACCTTC
.	TRBV6-5	TRBD1	TRBJ1-5	CASSPDRAYQPQHF	TGTGCCAGCAGCCCCGACAGGGCATATCAGCCCCAGCATTTT
.	TRBV3-1/TRBV3-2	TRBD2	TRBJ2-1	CASGESGGHNEQFF	TGTGCCAGCGGTGAGAGCGGGGGACACAATGAGCAGTTCTTC
.	TRBV3-1/TRBV3-2	TRBD2	TRBJ2-1	CASSQVEGTSGRACEQFF	TGTGCCAGCAGCCAAGTCGAGGGGACTAGCGGGAGGGCCTGTGAGCAGTTCTTC
.	TRBV5-1	.	TRBJ2-2	CASSLLQTNTGELFF	TGCGCCAGCAGCTTGTTACAGACCAACACCGGGGAGCTGTTTTTT
many	TRBV5-1	.	TRBJ2-1	CASSLLTGQQDEQFF	TGCGCCAGCAGCTTGCTAACAGGCCAACAGGACGAGCAGTTCTTC
.	TRBV7-3	TRBD1	TRBJ1-2	CASSEGTGGEAGYTF	TGTGCCAGCAGCGAAGGCACAGGGGGCGAGGCTGGCTACACCTTC
few	TRBV28	TRBD1	TRBJ1-1	CASRYRGPNTEAFF	TGTGCCAGCAGGTACAGGGGTCCGAACACTGAAGCTTTCTTT
.	TRBV29-1	TRBD1	TRBJ2-1	CSVGRDRASYNEQFF	TGCAGCGTGGGGCGGGACAGGGCCTCATACAATGAGCAGTTCTTC
.	TRBV15	TRBD1	TRBJ2-2	CATSRDRGLVAGELFF	TGTGCCACCAGCAGGGACAGGGGGCTCGTAGCCGGGGAGCTGTTTTTT
.	TRBV18	TRBD1	TRBJ2-3	CASSPPPSGGDTQYF	TGTGCCAGCTCACCACCCCCCTCAGGGGGAGATACGCAGTATTTT
.	TRBV12-3/TRBV12-4	.	TRBJ1-1	CASSLTGNTEAFF	TGTGCCAGCAGCTTGACAGGGAACACTGAAGCTTTCTTT
few	TRBV2	.	TRBJ1-5	CASRGLGRGSNQPQHF	TGTGCCAGCAGGGGTTTAGGAAGGGGCAGCAATCAGCCCCAGCATTTT
.	TRBV21-1	.	TRBJ1-4	CASSHGRAPTGQRLFF	TGTGCCAGCAGCCACGGGAGGGCCCCCACGGGGCAACGACTGTTTTTT
.	TRBV28	TRBD2	TRBJ2-7	CASSLPLRTSGSYEQYF	TGTGCCAGCAGTTTACCCCTGCGGACTAGCGGGAGCTACGAGCAGTACTTC
.	TRBV14	TRBD2	TRBJ2-2	CASSQKYILAGVTGELFF	TGTGCCAGCAGTCAAAAATACATACTAGCGGGAGTCACCGGGGAGCTGTTTTTT
.	TRBV5-5	TRBD2	TRBJ2-7	CASSAKGGTSIEQYF	TGTGCCAGCAGCGCCAAGGGGGGGACTAGCATCGAGCAGTACTTC
.	TRBV28	.	TRBJ1-4	CASSTSNLTETVRKTVF	TGTGCCAGCAGCACCAGTAATCTTACAGAGACCGTCCGAAAAACTGTTTTT
.	TRBV27	.	TRBJ2-3	CASSLFDGDTQYF	TGTGCCAGCAGTTTATTTGACGGGGATACGCAGTATTTT
.	TRBV7-2	.	TRBJ1-1	CASSFDRPTEAFF	TGTGCCAGCAGCTTCGACAGGCCGACGGAAGCTTTCTTT
.	TRBV7-2	TRBD1	TRBJ1-5	CASSPLGTGEGQPQHF	TGTGCCAGCAGCCCCCTGGGGACAGGGGAAGGGCAGCCCCAGCATTTT
.	TRBV27	TRBD1	TRBJ2-2	CASSWGQGRGELFF	TGTGCCAGCAGTTGGGGACAGGGTCGGGGGGAGCTGTTTTTT
.	TRBV18	TRBD2	TRBJ2-3	CASSGLAGDTDTQYF	TGTGCCAGCTCAGGGCTAGCGGGAGACACGGATACGCAGTATTTT
.	TRBV5-1	.	TRBJ2-7	CASSLEGAYEQYF	TGCGCCAGCAGCCTGGAGGGGGCCTACGAGCAGTACTTC
.	TRBV7-9	TRBD2	TRBJ2-7	CASSSPPGLGFNEQYF	TGTGCCAGCAGCTCCCCACCGGGACTAGGATTTAACGAGCAGTACTTC
.	TRBV9	TRBD1	TRBJ2-5	CASSVDTPGQGARADQYF	TGTGCCAGCAGCGTAGATACCCCGGGACAGGGGGCGCGGGCCGACCAGTACTTC
.	TRBV2	.	TRBJ2-5	CASSRGRGTQYF	TGTGCCAGCAGTCGTGGGCGGGGGACCCAGTACTTC
.	TRBV7-9	TRBD2	TRBJ2-5	CASSLATSGSVGQETQYF	TGTGCCAGCAGCTTAGCGACTAGCGGGAGCGTGGGTCAGGAGACCCAGTACTTC
few	TRBV2	.	TRBJ1-1	CASIRAEGPPEAFF	TGTGCCAGCATACGGGCAGAGGGCCCCCCTGAAGCTTTCTTT
.	TRBV27	.	TRBJ2-7	CASSHKGGEYF	TGTGCCAGCAGTCATAAAGGGGGAGAGTACTTC
.	TRBV6-2/TRBV6-3	TRBD2	TRBJ2-5	CASSYSLASGETQYF	TGTGCCAGCAGTTACTCACTAGCGTCGGGAGAGACCCAGTACTTC
.	TRBV19	TRBD1	TRBJ1-5	CASSERTGWSNQPQHF	TGTGCCAGTAGTGAGAGGACAGGGTGGAGCAATCAGCCCCAGCATTTT
.	TRBV15	.	TRBJ2-7	CATSRDPYYEQYF	TGTGCCACCAGCAGAGATCCCTACTACGAGCAGTACTTC
.	TRBV5-1	.	TRBJ2-1	CASSLVDFYNEQFF	TGCGCCAGCAGCTTGGTGGACTTTTACAATGAGCAGTTCTTC
.	TRBV7-8	.	TRBJ1-5	CASSLTGNSNQPQHF	TGTGCCAGCAGCTTGACAGGCAATAGCAATCAGCCCCAGCATTTT
.	TRBV5-1	.	TRBJ2-7	CASNPGERYEQYF	TGCGCCAGCAATCCGGGGGAGAGGTACGAGCAGTACTTC
.	TRBV24-1	TRBD2	TRBJ2-3	CATSDFGRESRDTQYF	TGTGCCACCAGTGATTTTGGGCGGGAGAGTAGAGATACGCAGTATTTT
.	TRBV9	.	TRBJ2-2	CASSAGFAGELFF	TGTGCCAGCAGCGCGGGATTCGCCGGGGAGCTGTTTTTT